Below, 25 T cell receptor beta chains from the same sample are listed, as sequenced in a study of shared clonotypes between healthy human individuals (dated by TCRdb to about 2020). The method was the immunoSEQ multiplex PCR assay. Imported from immuneACCESS, the table was reduced by TCRdb to in-frame sequences with V and J called. These copies leave out some clones; in studies compared against another copy, an unresolved V gene accounts for under half, and the cause of the remainder is not known. This sample is represented by around 2.5 million clones; 90% to 95% of them were singletons. The ten largest account for around 0.37% of the sample. Sequencing was performed on naive CD4+ T cells from PBMCs. The cell subset or site label corresponds to: CD45RA+ positively selected. The receptors were sampled from a man aged 18 to 30 in good health. Some clones in this sample may be carry-over from other donors' samples.

The genes are TRBV7-3 and TRBJ2-1; weak D call: TRBD1 (5 bases). CDR1 and CDR2 (germline): SGHTA, FQGTGA. V lost 5 bases to trimming and J lost 1 base, with 15 bases between them. The CDR3 contains 16 residues. In DNA form, the CDR3 reads TGTGCCAGCAGCCACACCCCTGGGGCGTCCTACAATGAGCAGTTCTTC. Translated, it gives CASSHTPGASYNEQFF.

The CDR3 DNA is TGTGCCAGCAGCTTGGACAGGACTCTTCTCCTGAGGACTGAAGCTTTCTTT. Translating it yields CASSLDRTLLLRTEAFF. The V call is TRBV7-2, the J call TRBJ1-1; 7 bases line up with TRBD1. After removal of 3 bases from V and 5 bases from J, the junction contained 15 bases not matched to a gene. The germline V gene has CDR1 SGHTA and CDR2 FQGNSA. The CDR3 extends over 17 amino acids.

The chain is built from TRBV7-6 and TRBJ1-2; D might be TRBD1 (5 bases). This CDR3 comprises 15 residues. V lost 3 bases and J 3 bases, leaving 14 bases between the germline ends. The V gene's germline CDR1 is SGHVS and CDR2 FNYEAQ. CDR3 sequence reads: CASSFRPGTDYGYTF. The CDR3 DNA is TGTGCCAGCAGCTTCCGTCCCGGGACGGACTATGGCTACACCTTC.

The chain employs TRBV15 and TRBJ2-7, with D perhaps matching TRBD2 (5 bases). Trimming stripped 0 bases from V and 2 bases from J, with 14 bases between. Germline CDR1 reads LNHNV; CDR2 reads YYDKDF (reference sequence). There are 16 residues in the CDR3. CDR3 residues: CATSRDFLEGAYEQYF. As DNA, the CDR3 is TGTGCCACCAGCAGAGACTTCCTTGAGGGAGCCTACGAGCAGTACTTC.

J is TRBJ2-7 and V is TRBV10-1; D call uncertain. Trimming took 5 bases from V and 3 from J, leaving 8 bases between them. The germline V gene encodes CDR1 WNHNN and CDR2 SYGVQD (reference sequence). This CDR3 spans 12 amino acids. CDR3 sequence: CASSRTLYEQYF. The CDR3 DNA sequence: TGCGCCAGCAGTCGGACGCTCTACGAGCAGTACTTC.

The V gene is TRBV5-8, the J gene TRBJ2-6, with TRBD1 identical over 8 bases. Germline V gives CDR1 SGHTS, CDR2 YDEGEE. The CDR3 is 18 residues long. Unmatched junction bases numbered 19, after V lost 1 base and J lost 13 bases. The CDR3: CASSLRPTGTGTARVLTF. In nucleotides, the CDR3 is TGTGCCAGCAGCTTGAGGCCCACCGGGACAGGTACAGCTAGGGTCCTGACTTTC.

This clone was found once. The chain is built from TRBV5-5 and TRBJ2-3; D not certain. Per germline, CDR1 SGHKS and CDR2 YYEKEE (reference sequence). Trimming took 5 bases from V and 9 from J, leaving 19 bases between them. The CDR3 is 14 residues long. The CDR3 DNA reads as TGTGCCAGCAGGCCCGGCCCCGACCCCGGGACGCAGTATTTT. Translated: CASRPGPDPGTQYF.

This clone was seen once. This chain links TRBV28 with TRBJ1-4, with 7 bases aligning to TRBD1. Unmatched junction bases numbered 32, after V lost 6 bases and J lost 16 bases. The CDR3 loop spans 19 amino acids. In germline, CDR1 is MDHEN, CDR2 SYDVKM. CDR3 residues: CASSSFELSGTATNENEFF. CDR3 nucleotides: TGTGCCAGCAGCAGTTTTGAGCTCTCCGGGACAGCAACTAATGAAAACGAGTTTTTT.

This clone has only one observation. The chain employs TRBV7-3 and TRBJ2-3; D is perhaps TRBD2 (5 bases). Trimming took 2 bases from V and 6 from J, leaving 15 bases between them. This CDR3 spans 15 amino acids. Germline V gene data show CDR1 as SGHTA and CDR2 as FQGTGA. CDR3 amino acids: CASSLERASSDTQYF. CDR3 bases: TGTGCCAGCAGCTTAGAAAGGGCTAGCAGCGATACGCAGTATTTT.

The chain uses TRBV19 and TRBJ2-7; TRBD2 matches 7 bases. V shed 5 bases and J 0 bases; nucleotides not matched to a gene: 7. CDR3 size: 15 residues. In germline, CDR1 is LNHDA, CDR2 SQIVND (reference sequence). CDR3 residues: CASSFLAGSSYEQYF. DNA of the CDR3: TGTGCCAGTAGTTTTTTAGCGGGCAGCTCCTACGAGCAGTACTTC.

The chain combines TRBV5-4 with TRBJ2-3, with no clear D. CDR3 length equals 16 residues. Germline CDR1 is SGHNT and CDR2 is YYREEE (reference sequence). V lost 6 bases, J lost 0 bases, and 17 bases lay in between. In DNA, the CDR3 is TGTGCCAGCACCCCGTACGCGGAGCTTAGCACAGATACGCAGTATTTT. It is translated as CASTPYAELSTDTQYF.

The chain recombines TRBV18 with TRBJ2-2, with D perhaps assigned TRBD1 or TRBD2 (5 bases each). V was trimmed by 1 base and J by 0 bases, leaving 12 bases between them. CDR3 length: 17 residues. Germline CDR1 and CDR2: KGHSH and LQKENI. In DNA, the CDR3 is TGTGCCAGCTCACCACGGAATCTGGGGGCGAACACCGGGGAGCTGTTTTTT. This sequence encodes CASSPRNLGANTGELFF. The entire variable domain, with the rest obtained from reference TRBV18 and TRBJ2-2, is as follows: NAGVMQNPRHLVRRRGQEARLRCSPMKGHSHVYWYRQLPEEGLKFMVYLQKENIIDESGMPKERFSAEFPKEGPSILRIQQVVRGDSAAYFCASSPRNLGANTGELFFGEGSRLTVL.

The rearrangement joins TRBV28 to TRBJ2-7; 7 bases are shared with TRBD2. Germline V lookup: CDR1 MDHEN, CDR2 SYDVKM. Unmatched junction bases numbered 9, after V lost 2 bases and J lost 2 bases. The CDR3 is 16 residues long. The CDR3 region has the DNA TGTGCCAGCAGTTTAGGGTCTAGCGGCTTAGCCTACGAGCAGTACTTC. Its protein is CASSLGSSGLAYEQYF.

The J gene is TRBJ1-2, the V gene TRBV6-5; D remains unclear. Between the trimmed V and J ends, which lost 6 bases and 7 bases, there was a span of 18 bases. The CDR3 runs to 14 residues. Germline V gene sequence: CDR1 MNHEY, CDR2 SVGAGI. The CDR3 DNA reads as TGTGCCAGCAGACCCCCCGGGGTCCCCTCTGGCTACACCTTC. Protein product: CASRPPGVPSGYTF.

V is TRBV30 and J is TRBJ1-4; 9 nucleotides align to TRBD1. V dropped 1 base and J dropped 8; count of bases not matched to a gene: 5. Germline lookup yields CDR1 GTSNPN and CDR2 SVGIG (reference sequence). The CDR3 covers 14 residues. The CDR3: CAWSATGGSEKLFF. CDR3 bases: TGTGCCTGGAGTGCGACAGGGGGGTCGGAAAAACTGTTTTTT.

This clone was observed a handful of times. The rearrangement links TRBV27 to TRBJ1-1; D is ambiguous. V lost 6 bases, J lost 4 bases, and 21 bases lay in between. The length of the CDR3 is 16 residues. CDR1 and CDR2 (germline): MNHEY, SMNVEV (reference sequence). Written as DNA, the CDR3 is TGTGCCAGCAGGGCGGGGTCGTCACTTCGGAGCACTGAAGCTTTCTTT. Its translation: CASRAGSSLRSTEAFF.

The chain links TRBV7-9 to TRBJ1-2, with a possible D match to TRBD1 (6 bases). From germline, CDR1 is SEHNR and CDR2 FQNEAQ (reference sequence). Trimming removed 0 bases at V and 10 bases at J, with 15 bases between. The CDR3 consists of 14 residues. The CDR3: CASSLASQGPTYTF. Here the CDR3 DNA reads TGTGCCAGCAGCTTAGCGAGTCAGGGGCCAACCTACACCTTC.

The chain has TRBV6-6 and TRBJ2-2, with D perhaps matching TRBD1 (6 bases). V was clipped by 5 bases and J by 1 base, with 11 bases between them. Per the germline V gene, CDR1 is MNHNY and CDR2 is SVGAGI (reference sequence). This CDR3 has 15 amino acids. The CDR3 reads CASSPLDRNTGELFF. The CDR3 DNA is TGTGCCAGCAGTCCCTTGGACAGGAACACCGGGGAGCTGTTTTTT.

This clone has just one count. This chain links TRBV5-1 with TRBJ1-2; D unclear. CDR3 length: 13 residues. Germline CDR1 reads SGHRS; CDR2 reads YFSETQ. With 0 bases removed from V and 5 bases from J, the gap between germline ends came to 8 bases. DNA for the CDR3: TGCGCCAGCAGCTTGGGGCCCGGTTATGGCTACACCTTC. Encoded protein: CASSLGPGYGYTF. Filled out from reference TRBV5-1 and TRBJ1-2, the complete variable domain reads KAGVTQTPRYLIKTRGQQVTLSCSPISGHRSVSWYQQTPGQGLQFLFEYFSETQRNKGNFPGRFSGRQFSNSRSEMNVSTLELGDSALYLCASSLGPGYGYTFGSGTRLTVV.

The J gene is TRBJ1-3, the V gene TRBV5-4; TRBD1 is a possible D gene (5 bases). Germline V lookup: CDR1 SGHNT, CDR2 YYREEE (reference sequence). Trimming cost V 4 bases and J 4 bases, with 15 bases left between them. The CDR3 loop spans 15 amino acids. For the CDR3, the DNA is TGTGCCAGCAGCCCACGCGGGGGATCAGGAAACACCATATATTTT. It codes for CASSPRGGSGNTIYF.

Of note for this clone: At the DNA level, this CDR3 is encoded by other sequences in the same sample as well. This chain links TRBV28 with TRBJ2-5; D is unresolved. V lost 6 bases, J lost 2 bases, and 4 bases lay in between. The length of the CDR3 is 11 residues. The germline V gene encodes CDR1 MDHEN and CDR2 SYDVKM. Here the CDR3 reads CASRGQETQYF. The CDR3 coding sequence is TGTGCCAGCAGGGGTCAAGAGACCCAGTACTTC. Based on the CDR3 plus reference TRBV28 and TRBJ2-5, the full variable domain is DVKVTQSSRYLVKRTGEKVFLECVQDMDHENMFWYRQDPGLGLRLIYFSYDVKMKEKGDIPEGYSVSREKKERFSLILESASTNQTSMYLCASRGQETQYFGPGTRLLVL.

The rearrangement joins TRBV2 to TRBJ2-1; TRBD2 aligns across 12 bases. The CDR3 is 15 amino acids. Germline CDR1 reads SNHLY; CDR2 reads FYNNEI. J gave up 5 bases and V 6 bases, and 5 bases lay outside the gene matches. CDR3 in DNA: TGTGCCAGCAGACGGCTAGCGGGAGGGAACAATGAGCAGTTCTTC. This encodes CASRRLAGGNNEQFF.

The chain couples TRBV12-5 to TRBJ2-7; D is unresolved. The CDR3 runs to 13 residues. The V end was cut by 7 bases, the J end by 6 bases, with 16 bases between. Per germline, CDR1 LGHNT and CDR2 FRNRAP. The CDR3 sequence is CASARSTVGEQYF. The CDR3 coding sequence is TGTGCTAGTGCCAGGTCGACCGTGGGCGAGCAGTACTTC. The full variable domain, with the rest looked up from reference TRBV12-5 and TRBJ2-7, is DARVTQTPRHKVTEMGQEVTMRCQPILGHNTVFWYRQTMMQGLELLAYFRNRAPLDDSGMPKDRFSAEMPDATLATLKIQPSEPRDSAVYFCASARSTVGEQYFGPGTRLTVT.

Concerning this clone: This same CDR3 is encoded by further DNA sequences in the sample. V usage is TRBV7-8 and J usage is TRBJ1-3, with 7 nucleotides matching TRBD1. J lost 1 base, V lost 5 bases, and 8 bases had no gene match. This CDR3 contains 16 residues. The germline gives CDR1 SGHVS, CDR2 FQNEAQ. CDR3 region: CASSLGRGTSGNTIYF. The CDR3 DNA sequence: TGTGCCAGCAGCCTAGGCAGGGGGACATCTGGAAACACCATATATTTT.

In this sample, this clone turned up once. The chain combines TRBV19 with TRBJ2-5; D unresolved. Trimming stripped 6 bases from V and 5 bases from J, with 13 bases between. The germline V gene encodes CDR1 LNHDA and CDR2 SQIVND (reference sequence). This CDR3 is built from 13 residues. CDR3 bases: TGTGCCAGTAGGACGGAGCCCGGGGAGACCCAGTACTTC. Residues: CASRTEPGETQYF.